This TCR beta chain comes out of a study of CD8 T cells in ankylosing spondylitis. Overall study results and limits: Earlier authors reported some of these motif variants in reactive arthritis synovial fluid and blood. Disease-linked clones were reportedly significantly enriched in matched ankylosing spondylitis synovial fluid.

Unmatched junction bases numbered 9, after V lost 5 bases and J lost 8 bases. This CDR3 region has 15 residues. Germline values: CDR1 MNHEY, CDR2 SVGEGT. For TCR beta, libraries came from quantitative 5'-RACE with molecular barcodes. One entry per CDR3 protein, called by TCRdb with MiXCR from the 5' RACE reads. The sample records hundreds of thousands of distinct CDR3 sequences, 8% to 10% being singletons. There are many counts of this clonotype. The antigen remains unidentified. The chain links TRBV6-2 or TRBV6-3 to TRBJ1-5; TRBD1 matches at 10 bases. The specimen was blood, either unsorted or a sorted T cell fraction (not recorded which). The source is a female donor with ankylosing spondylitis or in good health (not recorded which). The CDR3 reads CASSAGTGVVEPQHF. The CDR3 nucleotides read TGTGCCAGCAGTGCCGGGACAGGGGTAGTGGAGCCCCAGCATTTT.